Listed here are 7 T cell receptor beta chains from one sample, sequenced in a study of shared clonotypes between healthy human individuals. Clones were read by immunoSEQ multiplex PCR, and TCRdb kept only the in-frame ones, dropping some. Of a few million clones detected, around 95% appear once; the ten largest clones hold about 1.7%. Selected positively for CCR7 and CD45RO-negative, naive CD8 cells excluded terminally differentiated effector memory CD45RA+ cells. Specimen: naive CD8+ T cells from PBMCs. These receptors were taken from a man between 18 and 29 years old in good health. Some clones in this sample may be carry-over from other donors' samples.

The table lists this clone with a few counts. The J gene is TRBJ2-7, the V gene TRBV7-9, with no clear D. The CDR3 covers 15 residues. Trimming shortened V by 5 bases and J by 0 bases, and 14 bases separated the two germline ends. Germline CDR1 reads SEHNR; CDR2 reads FQNEAQ (reference sequence). The CDR3 sequence: CASSPVRLISYEQYF. Here the CDR3 DNA reads TGTGCCAGCAGCCCGGTGAGGCTGATCTCCTACGAGCAGTACTTC. Based on the CDR3 plus reference TRBV7-9 and TRBJ2-7, the full variable domain is DTGVSQNPRHKITKRGQNVTFRCDPISEHNRLYWYRQTLGQGPEFLTYFQNEAQLEKSRLLSDRFSAERPKGSFSTLEIQRTEQGDSAMYLCASSPVRLISYEQYFGPGTRLTVT.

The chain links TRBV2 to TRBJ2-1, with a tentative D call TRBD1 (5 bases). This CDR3 has 15 residues. In germline, CDR1 is SNHLY, CDR2 FYNNEI. V dropped 6 bases and J dropped 0 bases, with 12 bases sitting between them. The CDR3 is CASSLRQSSYNEQFF. CDR3 DNA sequence: TGTGCCAGCAGCCTAAGACAGAGCTCCTACAATGAGCAGTTCTTC.

The chain couples TRBV9 to TRBJ2-1; D may be TRBD2 (5 bases). This CDR3 is 15 amino acids long. V was shortened by 1 base and J by 0 bases, with 8 bases between the two germline ends. Germline loops: CDR1 SGDLS, CDR2 YYNGEE. CDR3 sequence (DNA): TGTGCCAGCAGCGTAAACGGGGTCTCCTACAATGAGCAGTTCTTC. It encodes CASSVNGVSYNEQFF.

The rearrangement uses TRBV7-2 and TRBJ2-1; 7 positions match TRBD2. CDR3 length equals 16 residues. Germline V CDR1 and CDR2: SGHTA, FQGNSA. J gave up 4 bases and V 1 base, and 7 bases lay outside the gene matches. CDR3 in DNA: TGTGCCAGCAGCTTAGGCGTGAGGGACTATTACAATGAGCAGTTCTTC. Its protein is CASSLGVRDYYNEQFF.

The rearrangement uses TRBV7-6 and TRBJ1-2; 12 positions match TRBD1. Germline lookup yields CDR1 SGHVS and CDR2 FNYEAQ. This CDR3 region has 16 residues. With 4 bases clipped from V and 2 bases from J, the junction kept 5 bases outside the gene matches. The CDR3 protein is CASSSGQGATNYGYTF. Written as DNA, the CDR3 is TGTGCCAGCAGCTCGGGACAGGGGGCGACGAACTATGGCTACACCTTC.

The chain recombines TRBV27 with TRBJ2-3; 9 positions agree with TRBD2. V shed 3 bases and J 1 base; nucleotides not matched to a gene: 5. The length of the CDR3 is 16 residues. Germline V CDR1 and CDR2: MNHEY, SMNVEV (reference sequence). This CDR3 reads CASSFLASGGTDTQYF. DNA for the CDR3: TGTGCCAGCAGTTTTTTGGCTAGCGGGGGCACAGATACGCAGTATTTT.

This clone ranks as medium-sized (0.01 to 0.1%). CDR3 sequence (DNA): TGTGCCATCAGTGAGACCGGGACGGAGGGACTGTCCTACGAGCAGTACTTC. Protein product: CAISETGTEGLSYEQYF. This rearrangement joins TRBV10-3 to TRBJ2-7, with D possibly being TRBD2 (6 bases). This CDR3 contains 17 residues. Germline values: CDR1 ENHRY, CDR2 SYGVKD. The V end lost 2 bases, the J end lost 1 base, and 18 bases lay between the germline ends.